This T cell receptor (beta chain) was recovered during a study of regulatory T cells in long-lasting Graves disease. This clonotype has ten or more counts. What it recognizes is unknown. Germline V CDR1 and CDR2: MDHEN, SYDVKM. CDR3 length equals 16 residues. With 1 base clipped from V and 2 bases from J, the junction kept 3 bases outside the gene matches. Time point reported: newly diagnosed GD, antithyroid drugs for less than 3 months. PBMC-derived RNA was used for the TCR library. Findings and caveats of the study: When disease was persistent, TRBV28, TRBJ1-2 and TRBJ2-5 were the favored segments. Accuracy may have suffered from the small sample size.

Investigators prepared the TCR beta libraries by applying iRepertoire HTBI primers and Arm-PCR of CDR3 regions. A single record per CDR3 protein comes from TCRdb applying MiXCR to the multiplex PCR reads. Of hundreds of thousands of distinct CDR3 sequences in the sample, roughly 15% were seen once. Source: peripheral blood mononuclear cells (PBMCs), taken at new diagnosis, from a patient treated with antithyroid drugs. This TCR was recovered from a female donor with Graves disease. The chain has TRBV28 and TRBJ2-1; 9 bases line up with TRBD2. This CDR3 is CASSLYSGRAYNEQFF. CDR3 bases: TGTGCCAGCAGTTTATATAGCGGGAGAGCCTACAATGAGCAGTTCTTC.